Each of the 20 T cell receptor beta chains below was sequenced from the same sample in a study of blood T cell repertoires in COVID-19. Profiled with immunoSEQ multiplex PCR; TCRdb holds only in-frame clones, not every one. The sample includes about 170,000 clones, around four fifths seen only once; the top ten take roughly 2%. Source material: peripheral blood. Source of these receptors: a woman over 75 with acute or convalescent COVID-19.

This clone was counted once. The gene calls are TRBV3-1 (or the pseudogene TRBV3-2) and TRBJ2-3; 7 bases are a match to TRBD2. The trim removed 3 bases at V and 5 bases at J, leaving 8 bases unmatched. CDR1 LGHDT and CDR2 YNNKEL come from the germline V gene (reference sequence). The CDR3 has 15 amino acids. CDR3 amino acids: CASSHTAGTKDTQYF. CDR3 coding DNA: TGTGCCAGCAGCCACACAGCCGGGACTAAAGATACGCAGTATTTT.

The rearrangement uses TRBV7-2 and TRBJ2-3; TRBD2 is a possible D gene (6 bases). This CDR3 is built from 16 residues. The V and J ends lost 3 bases and 5 bases respectively, with 18 bases between them. Germline V lookup: CDR1 SGHTA, CDR2 FQGNSA. CDR3 loop: CASSLAGLGIIDTQYF. The CDR3 DNA sequence: TGTGCCAGCAGCTTGGCGGGACTTGGAATAATAGATACGCAGTATTTT.

The J gene is TRBJ1-2, the V gene TRBV4-3, with D uncertain. V dropped 0 bases and J dropped 6 bases, with 11 bases sitting between them. This CDR3 is built from 14 residues. The germline V gene has CDR1 LGHNA and CDR2 YSLEER. CDR3 DNA: TGCGCCAGCAGCCAAGACAGGTTAACCAATGGCTACACCTTC. This codes for CASSQDRLTNGYTF.

Note on this clone: Additional DNA sequences in this sample encode the identical CDR3. J is TRBJ2-5 and V is TRBV7-2, with 11 nucleotides matching TRBD2. The length of the CDR3 is 15 residues. Losses at the gene ends were 5 bases for V and 2 bases for J; bases not matched to a gene: 4. Germline assignment: CDR1 SGHTA and CDR2 FQGNSA. In DNA, the CDR3 is TGTGCCAGCAGCCCCCGGACTAGCGGGCAAGAGACCCAGTACTTC. It translates to CASSPRTSGQETQYF. The full variable domain, in which reference TRBV7-2 and TRBJ2-5 provide the parts outside the CDR3, is GAGVSQSPSNKVTEKGKDVELRCDPISGHTALYWYRQSLGQGLEFLIYFQGNSAPDKSGLPSDRFSAERTGGSVSTLTIQRTQQEDSAVYLCASSPRTSGQETQYFGPGTRLLVL.

This clone was found once. This sequence joins TRBV6-5 and TRBJ1-2; 7 nucleotides line up with TRBD1. Losses at the gene ends were 7 bases for V and 4 bases for J; bases not matched to a gene: 12. Looked up from germline, CDR1 is MNHEY and CDR2 is SVGAGI. This CDR3 spans 15 amino acids. CDR3 DNA sequence: TGTGCCAGCACCAAAGACCCGGGACAGCCCTATGGCTACACCTTC. Protein sequence: CASTKDPGQPYGYTF.

The chain recombines TRBV4-1 with TRBJ1-4; D gene ambiguous. This CDR3 has 16 residues. Trimming pared 0 bases from V and 4 bases from J, leaving 12 bases between. Germline V gene lookup returns CDR1 MGHRA and CDR2 YSYEKL. CDR3 coding DNA: TGCGCCAGCAGCCAAGAAGGTGACGGAGATAATGAAAAACTGTTTTTT. It is translated as CASSQEGDGDNEKLFF.

The rearrangement joins TRBV4-3 to TRBJ1-6; D is undetermined. The germline gives CDR1 LGHNA, CDR2 YSLEER. The CDR3 length is 15 residues. V was pared by 3 bases and J by 9 bases, with 15 bases between. The DNA of the CDR3 is TGCGCCAGCAGCCAGGATACGCGATGGAGTTCACCCCTCCACTTT. Its protein is CASSQDTRWSSPLHF.

The rearrangement uses TRBV7-8 and TRBJ2-5; tentatively, D is TRBD2 (5 bases). Trimming stripped 0 bases from V and 5 bases from J, with 13 bases between. The CDR3 totals 15 residues. Germline V gene data show CDR1 as SGHVS and CDR2 as FQNEAQ. This CDR3 reads CASSLAHGVGETQYF. The CDR3 nucleotides are TGTGCCAGCAGCTTAGCCCACGGGGTAGGGGAGACCCAGTACTTC.

The rearrangement joins TRBV7-9 to TRBJ2-1; 8 bases map to TRBD1. The CDR3 has 17 amino acids. Germline loops: CDR1 SEHNR, CDR2 FQNEAQ (reference sequence). Germline trimming cut 4 bases from V and 4 bases from J; bases unmatched to any gene: 12. The CDR3 is CASSSPAGGAEYNEQFF. The CDR3 coding sequence is TGTGCCAGCAGCTCGCCAGCAGGGGGCGCAGAGTACAATGAGCAGTTCTTC. Using reference TRBV7-9 and TRBJ2-1 for the parts outside the CDR3, the full variable domain is DTGVSQNPRHKITKRGQNVTFRCDPISEHNRLYWYRQTLGQGPEFLTYFQNEAQLEKSRLLSDRFSAERPKGSFSTLEIQRTEQGDSAMYLCASSSPAGGAEYNEQFFGPGTRLTVL.

The genes are TRBV5-4 and TRBJ2-7, with 7 nucleotides matching TRBD1. CDR1 is SGHNT, CDR2 YYREEE, per germline (reference sequence). The CDR3 consists of 13 residues. With V trimmed by 4 bases and J by 12 bases, 13 bases remained unmatched. CDR3 coding DNA: TGTGCCAGCAGCCAATCCCCGGGACAGCGGCGGTACTTC. Translated: CASSQSPGQRRYF.

CDR3 protein: CATDRLLRGANVLTF. CDR3 bases: TGTGCCACGGACAGATTATTGCGGGGGGCCAACGTCCTGACTTTC. V is TRBV30 and J is TRBJ2-6; D possibly corresponds to TRBD1 (6 bases). CDR3 length: 15 amino acids. The ends were cut back, 8 bases at V and 4 bases at J, with 18 bases in the middle. Looked up from germline, CDR1 is GTSNPN and CDR2 is SVGIG (reference sequence).

This clone was recorded a few times. This chain links TRBV2 with TRBJ2-7; the match to TRBD1 covers 9 bases. This CDR3 is 14 amino acids long. Trimming removed 1 base from V and 2 bases from J; junction bases left unmatched: 0. The germline gives CDR1 SNHLY, CDR2 FYNNEI. CDR3 sequence: CASSEGQGAYEQYF. The CDR3 DNA is TGTGCCAGCAGTGAAGGACAGGGGGCCTACGAGCAGTACTTC. Full variable domain (outside the CDR3, taken from reference TRBV2 and TRBJ2-7): EPEVTQTPSHQVTQMGQEVILRCVPISNHLYFYWYRQILGQKVEFLVSFYNNEISEKSEIFDDQFSVERPDGSNFTLKIRSTKLEDSAMYFCASSEGQGAYEQYFGPGTRLTVT.

The rearrangement joins TRBV21-1 to TRBJ1-1. TRBV21-1 is a documented pseudogene. This CDR3 comprises 15 residues. CDR3 coding DNA: TGTGCCAGCAGCAAAGGGCCGCGGGGGGTCACTGAAGCTTTCTTT. This sequence encodes CASSKGPRGVTEAFF.

The CDR3 spells CASSLDGTGNSPLHF. The CDR3 DNA reads as TGTGCCAGCAGCTTAGACGGGACAGGGAATTCACCCCTCCACTTT. V usage is TRBV7-6 and J usage is TRBJ1-6, with TRBD1 matching 9 bases. The V gene end was trimmed by 1 base and the J gene end by 7 bases; junction bases not matched to a gene: 2. The CDR3 is 15 residues long. CDR1 and CDR2 from the germline V gene are SGHVS and FNYEAQ.

The rearrangement joins TRBV9 to TRBJ1-3, with a possible D match to TRBD1 (6 bases). Looked up from germline, CDR1 is SGDLS and CDR2 is YYNGEE. CDR3 length: 14 residues. V was trimmed by 4 bases and J by 3 bases, leaving 11 bases between them. For the CDR3, the DNA is TGTGCCAGCAGCCCCCGGACAGATGGAAACACCATATATTTT. As protein: CASSPRTDGNTIYF.

V is TRBV6-2 or TRBV6-3 and J is TRBJ1-2, with D maybe TRBD1 (5 bases). CDR1 is MNHEY and CDR2 is SVGEGT in the germline V gene. This CDR3 has 14 amino acids. V lost 2 bases and J 5 bases, leaving 12 bases between the germline ends. The CDR3 nucleotides are TGTGCCAGCAGTTACGGGGCGTTCGAGTATGGCTACACCTTC. This codes for CASSYGAFEYGYTF.

This clone was seen at least ten times. V and J are TRBV2 and TRBJ1-6, with D hard to call. V was pared by 7 bases and J by 9 bases, with 10 bases between. The CDR3 covers 12 residues. Germline V gene sequence: CDR1 SNHLY, CDR2 FYNNEI. DNA for the CDR3: TGTGCCAGCACGAGTCCATCTTCACCCCTCCACTTT. Translation: CASTSPSSPLHF.

This clone has more than one count but fewer than ten. The chain is built from TRBV28 and TRBJ2-7; D unclear. The CDR3 is 14 amino acids. Trimming left V 6 bases short and J 3 bases short, with 15 bases between. The germline gives CDR1 MDHEN, CDR2 SYDVKM. The CDR3 DNA is TGTGCCAGCAGCTCGTACCTCTACGACTACGAGCAGTACTTC. It yields the protein CASSSYLYDYEQYF.

This sequence joins TRBV3-1 (or the pseudogene TRBV3-2) and TRBJ2-5; weak D call: TRBD2 (5 bases). Trimming shortened V by 1 base and J by 0 bases, and 9 bases separated the two germline ends. Germline lookup yields CDR1 LGHDT and CDR2 YNNKEL (reference sequence). The length of the CDR3 is 15 residues. CDR3 DNA sequence: TGTGCCAGCAGCCAAGCGCCGGGGTACCAAGAGACCCAGTACTTC. The encoded protein is CASSQAPGYQETQYF.

V usage is TRBV5-4 and J usage is TRBJ1-2; TRBD1 matches at 7 bases. Germline trimming cut 4 bases from V and 4 bases from J; bases unmatched to any gene: 4. Germline assignment: CDR1 SGHNT and CDR2 YYREEE (reference sequence). The CDR3 length is 13 residues. DNA of the CDR3: TGTGCCAGCAGCAGGGACAGTCCCTATGGCTACACCTTC. This sequence encodes CASSRDSPYGYTF.